The clone carrying this TCR beta chain was seen once. Profiling relied on immunoSEQ multiplex PCR, and the TCRdb table lists in-frame clones only, not all of them. The table includes hundreds of thousands of clones, over 75% detected once. This sample was taken from a study of shared T cell receptors in the human thymus. Trimming cost V 5 bases and J 6 bases; bases outside gene matches: 12. The CDR3 runs 17 residues. Germline CDR1 is ENHRY and CDR2 is SYGVKD. These data were also filed under a second study, of human thymus T cells. Per that paper: Each of the donors was a healthy Finnish infant who was undergoing open corrective cardiac surgery for congenital heart defects. Resections obtained during corrective heart surgery supplied the thymus tissue. Thymic and blood repertoires showed apparently biased V and J gene usage.

The sequence came from a girl less than two years old with a congenital heart defect. The specimen sequenced was thymocytes. The V gene is TRBV10-3, the J gene TRBJ1-5, with 11 bases that match TRBD1. CDR3 in DNA: TGTGCCATCAGTAGGACAGGGGGCAACGACGGGAGTCAGCCCCAGCATTTT. This encodes CAISRTGGNDGSQPQHF.